A single sample gave rise to the 24 T cell receptor beta chains below, sequenced in a study of somatic mutations in cytotoxic T cells in rheumatoid arthritis. Clones were sequenced by immunoSEQ multiplex PCR, and TCRdb holds only the in-frame ones, with some missing. Seen here are some 14,000 clones, around four fifths observed once, and the top ten hold less than 20%. Sequencing used CD8+ T cells sorted from blood. All receptors come from an adult with rheumatoid arthritis.

The gene calls are TRBV5-1 and TRBJ2-2; D is perhaps TRBD1 (5 bases). The length of the CDR3 is 15 residues. The germline V and J ends were trimmed by 0 bases and 5 bases, with 11 bases remaining between them. Looked up from germline, CDR1 is SGHRS and CDR2 is YFSETQ. CDR3 coding DNA: TGCGCCAGCAGCTTGGGCGGACACGGTACCGGGGAGCTGTTTTTT. Translated: CASSLGGHGTGELFF.

This clone was seen a single time. The chain couples TRBV5-6 to TRBJ1-5; D may be TRBD1 (5 bases). CDR1 is SGHDT and CDR2 is YYEEEE in the germline V gene. The CDR3 length is 13 residues. V lost 5 bases and J lost 5, with 11 bases in between. The CDR3 DNA reads TGTGCCAGCAGTCTCGGGGGGTATCAGCCCCAGCATTTT. It codes for CASSLGGYQPQHF.

This clone was seen a single time. V is TRBV11-2 and J is TRBJ1-4, with a possible D match to TRBD1 (5 bases). Between the trimmed V and J ends, which lost 2 bases and 0 bases, there was a span of 10 bases. Looked up from germline, CDR1 is SGHAT and CDR2 is FQNNGV. The CDR3 loop spans 16 amino acids. The CDR3 reads CASSLTGPTTNEKLFF. The DNA for the CDR3 is TGTGCCAGCAGCTTAACAGGCCCCACAACTAATGAAAAACTGTTTTTT.

This clone was seen once. CDR3 protein: CASSVGGTDEAFF. DNA of the CDR3: TGTGCCAGCAGTGTTGGTGGCACAGATGAAGCTTTCTTT. The chain links TRBV6-1 to TRBJ1-1; D remains ambiguous. This CDR3 contains 13 residues. Germline V lookup: CDR1 MNHNS, CDR2 SASEGT. Trimming removed 4 bases from V and 7 bases from J, with 13 bases in between.

The count of this clone is one. The chain has TRBV5-1 and TRBJ2-3; D possibly corresponds to TRBD2 (5 bases). Deletions cut 6 bases from V and 0 bases from J, with 17 bases between. The germline V gene encodes CDR1 SGHRS and CDR2 YFSETQ. The CDR3 has 16 amino acids. CDR3 sequence: CASNPGRGDSTDTQYF. The DNA of the CDR3 is TGCGCCAGCAACCCTGGACGGGGTGACAGCACAGATACGCAGTATTTT.

The gene calls are TRBV27 and TRBJ1-2, with TRBD1 identical over 11 bases. Trimming removed 8 bases from V and 6 bases from J; junction bases left unmatched: 11. This CDR3 is built from 15 residues. The germline V gene has CDR1 MNHEY and CDR2 SMNVEV (reference sequence). The chain's CDR3 is CASWTGQGASDGYTF. The CDR3, as DNA: TGTGCCAGCTGGACTGGACAGGGGGCATCCGATGGCTACACCTTC.

The chain recombines TRBV5-6 with TRBJ2-7; D is undetermined. This CDR3 contains 12 residues. V was shortened by 0 bases and J by 2 bases, with 3 bases between the two germline ends. Per germline, CDR1 SGHDT and CDR2 YYEEEE. The DNA of the CDR3 is TGTGCCAGCAGCTTGGCCACCTACGAGCAGTACTTC. The encoded protein is CASSLATYEQYF.

This clone was observed a few times. The J gene is TRBJ2-2, the V gene TRBV6-1, with D uncertain. The germline V gene has CDR1 MNHNS and CDR2 SASEGT. The V end was cut by 3 bases, the J end by 5 bases, with 16 bases between. The CDR3 is 16 amino acids. The CDR3: CASSERRHLGTGELFF. The CDR3 region has the DNA TGTGCCAGCAGTGAGCGCCGACACCTAGGGACCGGGGAGCTGTTTTTT.

The chain joins TRBV11-1 to TRBJ2-7, with no clear D. Looked up from germline, CDR1 is SGHAT and CDR2 is FQDESV (reference sequence). The CDR3 extends over 11 amino acids. V lost 5 bases and J 0 bases, leaving 2 bases between the germline ends. CDR3 sequence (DNA): TGTGCCAGCAGCCACTCCTACGAGCAGTACTTC. It translates to CASSHSYEQYF.

V usage is TRBV11-2 and J usage is TRBJ1-5; TRBD1 might be the D (6 bases). Germline CDR1 and CDR2: SGHAT and FQNNGV. The germline V and J ends were trimmed by 5 bases and 15 bases, with 14 bases remaining between them. This CDR3 has 11 amino acids. The CDR3 protein is CASSQGQEVHF. Written as DNA, the CDR3 is TGTGCCAGCAGCCAGGGACAAGAGGTGCATTTT.

The chain is built from TRBV7-3 and TRBJ1-2; no reliable D call. The germline V gene encodes CDR1 SGHTA and CDR2 FQGTGA. There are 13 residues in the CDR3. The V end was cut by 5 bases, the J end by 4 bases, with 11 bases between. This chain's CDR3 is CASSPFNGYGYTF. CDR3 DNA sequence: TGTGCCAGCAGCCCCTTCAATGGCTATGGCTACACCTTC.

The CDR3 sequence: CASSGRVPPRAVGHTSGANVLTF. Written as DNA, the CDR3 is TGTGCCAGCAGTGGGCGCGTCCCCCCCCGGGCCGTGGGACATACCTCTGGGGCCAACGTCCTGACTTTC. This chain joins TRBV27 and TRBJ2-6, with D possibly TRBD1 on 6 matching bases. The CDR3 has 23 residues. The ends were cut back, 5 bases at V and 0 bases at J, with 32 bases in the middle. Germline V gene sequence: CDR1 MNHEY, CDR2 SMNVEV (reference sequence).

The rearrangement uses TRBV2 and TRBJ1-4, with 9 bases lining up with TRBD1. The CDR3 contains 16 residues. The ends lost 7 bases at V and 8 bases at J; junction bases unmatched: 14. Looked up from germline, CDR1 is SNHLY and CDR2 is FYNNEI. CDR3 sequence: CASIQVPQGAWEKLFF. The CDR3 region has the DNA TGTGCCAGCATACAGGTCCCACAGGGGGCTTGGGAAAAACTGTTTTTT. Full variable domain (rest looked up from reference TRBV2 and TRBJ1-4): EPEVTQTPSHQVTQMGQEVILRCVPISNHLYFYWYRQILGQKVEFLVSFYNNEISEKSEIFDDQFSVERPDGSNFTLKIRSTKLEDSAMYFCASIQVPQGAWEKLFFGSGTQLSVL.

The genes are TRBV7-2 and TRBJ2-3; 10 nucleotides align to TRBD1. Losses at the gene ends were 4 bases for V and 4 bases for J; bases not matched to a gene: 2. Germline V gene data show CDR1 as SGHTA and CDR2 as FQGNSA. The CDR3 consists of 14 residues. The DNA for the CDR3 is TGTGCCAGCAGCTCCGGACAGGGGGCAGATACGCAGTATTTT. It encodes CASSSGQGADTQYF. Using reference TRBV7-2 and TRBJ2-3 for the parts outside the CDR3, the full variable domain is GAGVSQSPSNKVTEKGKDVELRCDPISGHTALYWYRQSLGQGLEFLIYFQGNSAPDKSGLPSDRFSAERTGGSVSTLTIQRTQQEDSAVYLCASSSGQGADTQYFGPGTRLTVL.

The V call is TRBV7-9, the J call TRBJ1-3; TRBD1 is a possible D gene (6 bases). This CDR3 spans 16 amino acids. Trimming stripped 0 bases from V and 3 bases from J, with 12 bases between. Germline CDR1 SEHNR, CDR2 FQNEAQ (reference sequence). CDR3 nucleotide sequence: TGTGCCAGCAGCTTAGCGTACAGGACAGATGGAAACACCATATATTTT. Translated, it gives CASSLAYRTDGNTIYF.

This clone was detected once. V and J are TRBV6-1 and TRBJ2-2; a weak D match, TRBD2 (6 bases). The V end lost 8 bases, the J end lost 6 bases, and 7 bases lay between the germline ends. The CDR3 length is 11 residues. Per the germline V gene, CDR1 is MNHNS and CDR2 is SASEGT. The CDR3 region has the DNA TGTGCCAGCCGGGAGTCCGGGGAGCTGTTTTTT. Translated: CASRESGELFF.

The DNA for the CDR3 is TGTGCCAGCAGCTTAGAGGGGGGACTAGCTTTATACGAGCAGTACTTC. Translated: CASSLEGGLALYEQYF. The chain has TRBV11-2 and TRBJ2-7; 9 bases map to TRBD2. The V and J ends lost 0 bases and 4 bases, in that order; junction bases with no gene match: 7. CDR3 length: 16 amino acids. Germline V gene data show CDR1 as SGHAT and CDR2 as FQNNGV.

CDR3 nucleotide sequence: TGTGCCAGCAGCTTAGGATGGGTCGGTGAGCAGTTCTTC. It translates to CASSLGWVGEQFF. The V and J genes are TRBV7-2 and TRBJ2-1, with D uncertain. Germline loops: CDR1 SGHTA, CDR2 FQGNSA. Trimming removed 1 base at V and 9 bases at J, with 10 bases between. The CDR3 is 13 residues long.

This clone was detected a few times. The chain joins TRBV7-8 to TRBJ2-7; D is ambiguous. The CDR3 loop spans 15 amino acids. Trimming left V 0 bases short and J 1 base short, with 10 bases between. Germline V gives CDR1 SGHVS, CDR2 FQNEAQ. CDR3 DNA sequence: TGTGCCAGCAGCTTAGCAGGCGTTCGGTCCTACGAGCAGTACGTC. Its translation is CASSLAGVRSYEQYV.

This chain joins TRBV9 and TRBJ1-6; 11 bases are shared with TRBD1. The ends lost 4 bases at V and 9 bases at J; junction bases unmatched: 9. The germline V gene has CDR1 SGDLS and CDR2 YYNGEE. The CDR3 consists of 16 residues. The CDR3 loop is CASSPRTGGVSSPLHF. The CDR3 DNA is TGTGCCAGCAGCCCCCGGACAGGGGGCGTTAGTTCACCCCTCCACTTT. Together with reference TRBV9 and TRBJ1-6, the CDR3 gives the full variable domain: DSGVTQTPKHLITATGQRVTLRCSPRSGDLSVYWYQQSLDQGLQFLIQYYNGEERAKGNILERFSAQQFPDLHSELNLSSLELGDSALYFCASSPRTGGVSSPLHFGNGTRLTVT.

The chain uses TRBV7-9 and TRBJ2-3; D may be TRBD2 (6 bases). Looked up from germline, CDR1 is SEHNR and CDR2 is FQNEAQ (reference sequence). V was pared by 4 bases and J by 4 bases, with 12 bases between. This CDR3 contains 14 residues. In DNA form, the CDR3 reads TGTGCCAGCAGCTACGCGGGGTCCCCAGATACGCAGTATTTT. Its translation is CASSYAGSPDTQYF.

CDR3 amino acids: CASSPLPLTGRPYEQYF. In DNA form, the CDR3 reads TGCGCCAGCAGCCCATTACCCCTGACAGGCCGCCCCTACGAGCAGTACTTC. The rearrangement uses TRBV4-1 and TRBJ2-7; tentatively, D is TRBD1 (6 bases). The CDR3 consists of 17 residues. Looked up from germline, CDR1 is MGHRA and CDR2 is YSYEKL. Trimming pared 4 bases from V and 2 bases from J, leaving 21 bases between.

The chain is built from TRBV5-8 and TRBJ1-2; tentatively, D is TRBD1 (5 bases). Between the trimmed V and J ends, which lost 7 bases and 4 bases, there was a span of 17 bases. Germline V lookup: CDR1 SGHTS, CDR2 YDEGEE. The CDR3 totals 14 residues. The CDR3 reads CASVSEDTIYGYTF. Written as DNA, the CDR3 is TGTGCCAGCGTCTCGGAGGACACGATCTATGGCTACACCTTC.

V usage is TRBV5-1 and J usage is TRBJ1-3; 10 bases are a match to TRBD1. With V trimmed by 7 bases and J by 3 bases, 10 bases remained unmatched. CDR1 and CDR2 (germline): SGHRS, YFSETQ. The CDR3 runs 16 residues. The CDR3 DNA is TGCGCCAGCGGAACCGGGACAGGGGCGAATGGAAACACCATATATTTT. The encoded protein is CASGTGTGANGNTIYF.